One and the same sample provided the 11 T cell receptor beta chains below, sequenced in a study of human T cells and chemical hapten exposure. TCRdb reanalysed the RACE reads using MiXCR and keeps one entry per CDR3 protein. The data contain about 360,000 distinct CDR3 sequences, nearly 5% of them singletons. Stated time point: patch test 1, 2 weeks after DPC sensitization. Treatment given: therapeutic diphenylcyclopropenone sensitization with weekly scalp DPC. The source was whole blood, collected in connection with sensitization to the hapten diphenylcyclopropenone (DPC). All receptors come from a woman aged 45 to 65 with alopecia areata. Some clones in this sample may be carry-over from other donors' samples.

This clonotype was detected many times. This chain uses TRBV6-5 with TRBJ1-1; the D gene is possibly TRBD1 (5 bases). This CDR3 contains 13 residues. Per the germline V gene, CDR1 is MNHEY and CDR2 is SVGAGI. V was cut by 10 bases and J by 5 bases, with 17 bases left in between. The CDR3 here is CAIGQGGTTEAFF. CDR3 sequence (DNA): TGTGCCATTGGGCAGGGAGGGACGACTGAAGCTTTCTTT.

In this sample, this clonotype turned up a few times. V gene TRBV19 combines with J gene TRBJ2-1; D is tentatively TRBD1 or TRBD2 (5 bases each). This CDR3 comprises 13 residues. Germline assignment: CDR1 LNHDA and CDR2 SQIVND (reference sequence). The V end lost 3 bases, the J end lost 2 bases, and 5 bases lay between the germline ends. This CDR3 reads CASSMGAYNEQFF. The CDR3 nucleotides are TGTGCCAGTAGTATGGGGGCCTACAATGAGCAGTTCTTC.

The gene calls are TRBV6-5 and TRBJ2-1, with D hard to call. The germline V gene encodes CDR1 MNHEY and CDR2 SVGAGI. The CDR3 is 13 residues long. The V and J ends lost 5 bases and 7 bases respectively, with 12 bases between them. CDR3 loop: CASSLSMNNEQFF. In DNA form, the CDR3 reads TGTGCCAGCAGTCTTAGTATGAATAATGAGCAGTTCTTC.

This clonotype showed up many times. This sequence joins TRBV20-1 and TRBJ2-7; the D gene is possibly TRBD1 (5 bases). Per germline, CDR1 DFQATT and CDR2 SNEGSKA (reference sequence). The CDR3 has 15 amino acids. V lost 0 bases to trimming and J lost 1 base, with 13 bases between them. Written as DNA, the CDR3 is TGCAGTGCTAGAGATCCCAGGGCCGGGTCCTACGAGCAGTACTTC. As protein: CSARDPRAGSYEQYF.

Ten or more counts support this clonotype. The gene calls are TRBV14 and TRBJ1-6, with a weak D call TRBD1 (5 bases). In germline, CDR1 is SGHDN, CDR2 FVKESK. This CDR3 has 14 residues. Trimming took 5 bases from V and 10 from J, leaving 15 bases between them. The CDR3 DNA is TGTGCCAGCAGCTCAGGGCCTAGAGGATCACCCCTCCACTTT. Translating gives CASSSGPRGSPLHF.

This clonotype was picked up many times. This chain uses TRBV6-1 with TRBJ2-1; D remains unclear. The V gene's germline CDR1 is MNHNS and CDR2 SASEGT. The CDR3 consists of 15 residues. With 3 bases removed from V and 7 bases from J, the gap between germline ends came to 16 bases. In DNA form, the CDR3 reads TGTGCCAGCAGTGACCAACAGAAGTTGGGGAATGAGCAGTTCTTC. Its translation: CASSDQQKLGNEQFF.

A few counts support this clonotype. The rearrangement links TRBV6-2 or TRBV6-3 to TRBJ2-7; 8 nucleotides line up with TRBD2. This CDR3 comprises 17 residues. Germline loops: CDR1 MNHEY, CDR2 SVGEGT. The V gene end was trimmed by 5 bases and the J gene end by 3 bases; junction bases not matched to a gene: 15. Written as DNA, the CDR3 is TGTGCCAGCAGTACTCCCACCGGGGGGGGGCACAACTACGAGCAGTACTTC. Translating gives CASSTPTGGGHNYEQYF.

This chain uses TRBV4-1 with TRBJ2-7; no clear D gene. V was pared by 4 bases and J by 2 bases, with 12 bases between. Looked up from germline, CDR1 is MGHRA and CDR2 is YSYEKL. This CDR3 spans 14 amino acids. CDR3 in amino acids: CASSPDSGTYEQYF. CDR3 bases: TGCGCCAGCAGCCCCGATTCCGGAACCTACGAGCAGTACTTC.

In its sample, this clonotype was seen many times. The chain links TRBV27 to TRBJ1-1, with D unresolved. CDR1 is MNHEY and CDR2 is SMNVEV in the germline V gene (reference sequence). This CDR3 region has 13 residues. V lost 6 bases, J lost 4 bases, and 12 bases lay in between. CDR3: CASRSRSVTEAFF. As DNA, the CDR3 is TGTGCCAGCAGATCCCGTTCGGTCACTGAAGCTTTCTTT.

This clonotype has ten or more counts. J is TRBJ2-1 and V is TRBV7-8; 11 nucleotides agree with TRBD2. The CDR3 is made up of 15 amino acids. J lost 6 bases, V lost 1 base, and 2 bases had no gene match. Germline V lookup: CDR1 SGHVS, CDR2 FQNEAQ. The CDR3: CASSLVAGGTNEQFF. DNA for the CDR3: TGTGCCAGCAGCTTAGTAGCGGGAGGGACCAATGAGCAGTTCTTC.

This clonotype was seen only a few times. This chain uses TRBV6-2 or TRBV6-3 with TRBJ1-1; possible D gene TRBD1, 6 bases. This CDR3 is built from 17 residues. Germline V gives CDR1 MNHEY, CDR2 SVGEGT. The ends were cut back, 0 bases at V and 1 base at J, with 15 bases in the middle. The CDR3 loop is CASSYSPLTGWNTEAFF. The CDR3, as DNA: TGTGCCAGCAGTTACTCCCCTTTGACAGGTTGGAACACTGAAGCTTTCTTT.